What follows are 31 T cell receptor beta chains derived from one specimen sequenced in a study of PD-1 blockade in classical Hodgkin lymphoma. Every patient experienced relapse after autologous stem cell transplantation, and brentuximab vedotin exposure varied. Sequenced by immunoSEQ multiplex PCR; TCRdb stores in-frame clones only, minus some. The sample holds about 110,000 clones, about 89% seen once. The source was peripheral blood mononuclear cells (PBMCs), collected before the second cycle of nivolumab. These receptors were collected from a human donor with classical Hodgkin lymphoma.

This clone was picked up a small number of times. The chain couples TRBV30 to TRBJ2-2; TRBD1 matches at 7 bases. There are 13 residues in the CDR3. V trimming: 6 bases; J trimming: 4 bases; junction bases outside the gene matches: 5. Per germline, CDR1 GTSNPN and CDR2 SVGIG (reference sequence). This CDR3 reads CACHRGSTGELFF. The CDR3 DNA follows: TGTGCCTGCCACAGGGGAAGCACCGGGGAGCTGTTTTTT.

Here the CDR3 reads CASRGEADTQYF. CDR3 DNA sequence: TGTGCCAGCCGAGGAGAGGCAGATACGCAGTATTTT. The rearrangement uses TRBV2 and TRBJ2-3; D call uncertain. Looked up from germline, CDR1 is SNHLY and CDR2 is FYNNEI. This CDR3 has 12 residues. Between the trimmed V and J ends, which lost 8 bases and 4 bases, there was a span of 10 bases.

A few counts support this clone. The chain has TRBV28 and TRBJ2-1; no clear D gene. The CDR3 consists of 11 residues. The V and J ends lost 5 bases and 3 bases respectively, with 2 bases between them. Germline CDR1 MDHEN, CDR2 SYDVKM. The CDR3 sequence: CASSGYNEQFF. CDR3 nucleotides: TGTGCCAGCAGTGGCTACAATGAGCAGTTCTTC.

This clone was observed once. The CDR3 DNA is TGTGCCAGCAGTTACTCCCCAGGAGCTAACTATGGCTACACCTTC. Its translation: CASSYSPGANYGYTF. The rearrangement joins TRBV6-5 to TRBJ1-2; D remains unclear. Germline V CDR1 and CDR2: MNHEY, SVGAGI. This CDR3 has 15 residues. The ends were cut back, 0 bases at V and 0 bases at J, with 8 bases in the middle.

The chain recombines TRBV10-3 with TRBJ2-5; TRBD2 matches at 9 bases. Germline CDR1 is ENHRY and CDR2 is SYGVKD. V lost 3 bases, J lost 4 bases, and 3 bases stayed unmatched. The CDR3 runs 14 residues. The chain's CDR3 is CAISDVLAGETQYF. As DNA, the CDR3 is TGTGCCATCAGTGATGTACTAGCGGGAGAGACCCAGTACTTC.

The gene calls are TRBV28 and TRBJ1-4; TRBD1 is a possible D gene (5 bases). Germline values: CDR1 MDHEN, CDR2 SYDVKM. This CDR3 contains 15 residues. Trimming stripped 2 bases from V and 5 bases from J, with 12 bases between. The CDR3 bases are TGTGCCAGCAGTTTAATGCAGAGACAGAATGAAAAACTGTTTTTT. Its protein is CASSLMQRQNEKLFF.

The V call is TRBV10-3, the J call TRBJ2-5; unclear D gene. Germline CDR1 reads ENHRY; CDR2 reads SYGVKD. The CDR3 has 14 residues. V was clipped by 5 bases and J by 3 bases, with 13 bases between them. The CDR3 DNA follows: TGTGCCATCAGTATGTCGGGCTCGGAAGAGACCCAGTACTTC. Translation gives CAISMSGSEETQYF.

The chain carries TRBV6-4 and TRBJ2-3, with 10 positions matching TRBD2. With V trimmed by 8 bases and J by 1 base, 3 bases remained unmatched. The V gene's germline CDR1 is MRHNA and CDR2 SNTAGT. There are 14 residues in the CDR3. CDR3 sequence: CASAGLAGTDTQYF. The CDR3 DNA is TGTGCCAGCGCCGGACTAGCGGGCACAGATACGCAGTATTTT.

The genes are TRBV28 and TRBJ2-7; 14 bases fit TRBD2. Germline V CDR1 and CDR2: MDHEN, SYDVKM. The V segment lost 3 bases and the J segment 7 bases; nucleotides outside the gene matches: 2. This CDR3 is built from 14 residues. For the CDR3, the DNA is TGTGCCAGCAGTTTGTGGACTAGCGGGAGGGAGCAGTACTTC. Its translation: CASSLWTSGREQYF.

V usage is TRBV9 and J usage is TRBJ2-2; 9 positions match TRBD2. The trim removed 4 bases at V and 5 bases at J, leaving 6 bases unmatched. Germline CDR1 is SGDLS and CDR2 is YYNGEE. This CDR3 contains 15 residues. The CDR3 here is CASSPTGLATGELFF. The CDR3 DNA reads as TGTGCCAGCAGCCCCACGGGACTAGCTACCGGGGAGCTGTTTTTT.

This clone showed up just a few times. V usage is TRBV18 and J usage is TRBJ1-4; D perhaps matches TRBD1 (5 bases). The CDR3 has 18 amino acids. Germline lookup yields CDR1 KGHSH and CDR2 LQKENI. Trimming took 1 base from V and 0 from J, leaving 15 bases between them. The DNA for the CDR3 is TGTGCCAGCTCACCACTCGGGGGGACTTATGCAACTAATGAAAAACTGTTTTTT. Translating it yields CASSPLGGTYATNEKLFF. The whole variable domain, filled in from reference TRBV18 and TRBJ1-4, reads NAGVMQNPRHLVRRRGQEARLRCSPMKGHSHVYWYRQLPEEGLKFMVYLQKENIIDESGMPKERFSAEFPKEGPSILRIQQVVRGDSAAYFCASSPLGGTYATNEKLFFGSGTQLSVL.

The chain recombines TRBV5-4 with TRBJ2-7; 7 bases are a match to TRBD1. Losses at the gene ends were 10 bases for V and 4 bases for J; bases not matched to a gene: 11. The CDR3 has 13 residues. Germline CDR1 SGHNT, CDR2 YYREEE (reference sequence). The CDR3 coding sequence is TGTGCCGCACGGAGACAGGGCTTATACGAGCAGTACTTC. It translates to CAARRQGLYEQYF.

J is TRBJ2-7 and V is TRBV25-1; maybe TRBD2 (6 bases). V was shortened by 2 bases and J by 4 bases, with 9 bases between the two germline ends. Germline CDR1 reads MGHDK; CDR2 reads SYGVNS. This CDR3 spans 13 amino acids. Written as DNA, the CDR3 is TGTGCCAGCAGTGAAACGGGAGCATACGAGCAGTACTTC. Its translation is CASSETGAYEQYF.

This chain links TRBV6-1 with TRBJ2-7; 7 bases map to TRBD2. After removal of 8 bases from V and 0 bases from J, the junction contained 4 bases not matched to a gene. CDR1 MNHNS and CDR2 SASEGT come from the germline V gene. The CDR3 has 13 residues. CDR3 region: CASRTGGSYEQYF. The CDR3 bases are TGTGCCAGCCGGACGGGAGGCTCCTACGAGCAGTACTTC.

This chain connects TRBV10-3 to TRBJ2-3, with D possibly TRBD2 on 6 matching bases. The CDR3 loop spans 15 amino acids. The germline gives CDR1 ENHRY, CDR2 SYGVKD. V was shortened by 7 bases and J by 1 base, with 15 bases between the two germline ends. The CDR3 DNA reads as TGTGCCATCATGGGTCGGGAGTTGGGCACAGATACGCAGTATTTT. It yields the protein CAIMGRELGTDTQYF.

The genes are TRBV5-1 and TRBJ1-1; D ambiguous. V was trimmed by 4 bases and J by 5 bases, leaving 18 bases between them. The CDR3 extends over 15 amino acids. Germline V gene lookup returns CDR1 SGHRS and CDR2 YFSETQ. The CDR3 protein is CASSPSSRRGTEAFF. CDR3 sequence (DNA): TGCGCCAGCAGCCCTTCCTCCAGACGCGGGACTGAAGCTTTCTTT.

The rearrangement links TRBV5-1 to TRBJ1-2; 8 nucleotides agree with TRBD1. This CDR3 region has 15 residues. Germline lookup yields CDR1 SGHRS and CDR2 YFSETQ. The trim removed 3 bases at V and 5 bases at J, leaving 9 bases unmatched. The CDR3 region is CASSSLPGGNYGYTF. CDR3 in DNA: TGCGCCAGCAGCTCGCTTCCAGGGGGCAATTATGGCTACACCTTC.

This sequence joins TRBV15 and TRBJ1-2, with 7 bases aligning to TRBD1. The CDR3 runs to 14 residues. V lost 5 bases, J lost 6 bases, and 9 bases stayed unmatched. Looked up from germline, CDR1 is LNHNV and CDR2 is YYDKDF (reference sequence). CDR3 sequence reads: CATSGADRAHGYTF. Here the CDR3 DNA reads TGTGCCACCAGCGGGGCAGACAGGGCCCATGGCTACACCTTC.

The chain recombines TRBV29-1 with TRBJ1-2; 8 bases match TRBD1. CDR3 size: 14 residues. Unmatched junction bases numbered 9, after V lost 7 bases and J lost 2 bases. Germline lookup yields CDR1 SQVTM and CDR2 ANQGSEA. The CDR3 region has the DNA TGCAGCGCTGGACCGGACAGGGCCAACTATGGCTACACCTTC. Its protein product is CSAGPDRANYGYTF.

The chain employs TRBV27 and TRBJ1-6, with D tentatively TRBD1 (6 bases). Germline V gives CDR1 MNHEY, CDR2 SMNVEV (reference sequence). The CDR3 totals 14 residues. The V and J ends lost 6 bases and 2 bases respectively, with 8 bases between them. CDR3 loop: CASSGQPYNSPLHF. DNA for the CDR3: TGTGCCAGCAGCGGACAGCCCTATAATTCACCCCTCCACTTT.

The chain combines TRBV5-4 with TRBJ2-1; 11 bases map to TRBD2. Losses at the gene ends were 4 bases for V and 9 bases for J; bases not matched to a gene: 9. Germline V gives CDR1 SGHNT, CDR2 YYREEE (reference sequence). CDR3 length equals 15 residues. CDR3 bases: TGTGCCAGCAGCACCCTAGCGGGAGGAATGACTGAGCAGTTCTTC. This sequence encodes CASSTLAGGMTEQFF.

J is TRBJ1-2 and V is TRBV28; TRBD1 is a possible D gene (5 bases). This CDR3 is 12 amino acids long. Trimming took 6 bases from V and 4 from J, leaving 9 bases between them. Germline assignment: CDR1 MDHEN and CDR2 SYDVKM. Here the CDR3 DNA reads TGTGCCAGCAGGACAGAGTCCTATGGCTACACCTTC. Translation gives CASRTESYGYTF.

In this sample, this clone turned up once. The chain employs TRBV6-5 and TRBJ1-2, with unresolved D. There are 16 residues in the CDR3. V dropped 0 bases and J dropped 3 bases, with 14 bases sitting between them. The germline V gene encodes CDR1 MNHEY and CDR2 SVGAGI. In DNA, the CDR3 is TGTGCCAGCAGTTACTCCCTCCTAGAGCAGGACTATGGCTACACCTTC. The encoded protein is CASSYSLLEQDYGYTF.

The J gene is TRBJ2-2, the V gene TRBV6-5; 7 nucleotides line up with TRBD1. The CDR3 has 15 residues. V shed 0 bases and J 8 bases; nucleotides not matched to a gene: 6. Germline lookup yields CDR1 MNHEY and CDR2 SVGAGI. CDR3 loop: CASSYSLTGAGELFF. The CDR3 DNA is TGTGCCAGCAGTTACTCATTAACAGGGGCAGGGGAGCTGTTTTTT.

The chain joins TRBV7-2 to TRBJ1-1; 10 positions match TRBD1. Germline-derived CDR1 and CDR2 are SGHTA and FQGNSA. The CDR3 length is 16 residues. Unmatched junction bases numbered 10, after V lost 5 bases and J lost 4 bases. CDR3 residues: CASSRDRGLRATEAFF. The CDR3 nucleotides are TGTGCCAGCAGCCGAGACAGGGGGCTAAGGGCCACTGAAGCTTTCTTT.

This clone was found once. The chain recombines TRBV5-1 with TRBJ2-7, with 7 bases fitting TRBD1. CDR3 length equals 15 residues. Trimming at V came to 7 bases and at J to 4 bases, leaving 14 bases not matched to a gene. Germline V gene data show CDR1 as SGHRS and CDR2 as YFSETQ. The chain's CDR3 is CASSSQDRMGYEQYF. As DNA, the CDR3 is TGCGCCAGCTCTAGCCAGGACAGGATGGGGTACGAGCAGTACTTC.

This chain links TRBV29-1 with TRBJ1-1, with D hard to call. Trimming took off 7 bases at V and 0 bases at J, with 15 bases between the two ends. Germline V gives CDR1 SQVTM, CDR2 ANQGSEA. The CDR3 has 14 amino acids. The CDR3 DNA is TGCAGCGCCACAGACCCCTCCTTGAACACTGAAGCTTTCTTT. Protein product: CSATDPSLNTEAFF.

The chain is built from TRBV19 and TRBJ1-2; D gene uncertain. CDR1 and CDR2 from the germline V gene are LNHDA and SQIVND (reference sequence). This CDR3 spans 12 amino acids. V was cut by 10 bases and J by 6 bases, with 15 bases left in between. The CDR3 nucleotides read TGTGCCACCTATTGGGGAGGAGATGGCTACACCTTC. Translation: CATYWGGDGYTF.

This clone appeared a few times. V gene TRBV6-4 combines with J gene TRBJ1-1; 7 bases are shared with TRBD1. Germline V lookup: CDR1 MRHNA, CDR2 SNTAGT. The CDR3 runs to 16 residues. Germline trimming cut 3 bases from V and 4 bases from J; bases unmatched to any gene: 11. The CDR3 region has the DNA TGTGCCAGCAGTGAACTGGACAGGTTGAGGGGCACTGAAGCTTTCTTT. Translated: CASSELDRLRGTEAFF.

This clone was picked up a small number of times. The V gene is TRBV6-1, the J gene TRBJ1-2, with D possibly being TRBD1 (5 bases). Trimming removed 0 bases from V and 2 bases from J, with 10 bases in between. CDR1 is MNHNS, CDR2 SASEGT, per germline. This CDR3 has 15 residues. The CDR3 region is CASSEAGVRNYGYTF. Written as DNA, the CDR3 is TGTGCCAGCAGTGAAGCGGGGGTTAGGAACTATGGCTACACCTTC.

The chain recombines TRBV5-5 with TRBJ2-7; 7 positions match TRBD1. This CDR3 contains 13 residues. CDR1 and CDR2 from the germline V gene are SGHKS and YYEKEE (reference sequence). V was pared by 2 bases and J by 2 bases, with 1 base of the junction left unmatched. DNA of the CDR3: TGTGCCAGCAGCTTCGACAGGGCCTACGAGCAGTACTTC. It yields the protein CASSFDRAYEQYF.